The next 8 T cell receptor beta chains were all read from a single sample in a study of liver allograft versus peripheral blood T cells. The wider study: In transplanted livers, T cell receptor repertoires were compared with those found in the recipients' peripheral blood.

TCRdb fed the reads into MiXCR, producing one record per CDR3 protein. The data contain approximately 13,000 distinct CDR3 sequences, under 30% of them singletons. Source of these receptors: a human patient who had a liver transplant. Some T cells may originate from the graft donor.

This clonotype was counted only a few times. The rearrangement joins TRBV12-3 or TRBV12-4 to TRBJ1-2; D gene ambiguous. V lost 1 base and J lost 3, with 9 bases in between. The CDR3 loop spans 14 amino acids. Here the CDR3 reads CASSLDGGYYGYTF. CDR3 sequence (DNA): TGTGCCAGCAGTTTAGATGGCGGGTACTATGGCTACACCTTC.

By its share, this clonotype is medium-sized. The chain combines TRBV7-9 with TRBJ1-1, with no clear D. CDR1 SEHNR and CDR2 FQNEAQ come from the germline V gene (reference sequence). The CDR3 has 15 amino acids. V was shortened by 4 bases and J by 1 base, with 13 bases between the two germline ends. CDR3 bases: TGTGCCAGCAGCTCCGGCTTAGGCACGAACACTGAAGCTTTCTTT. Its translation: CASSSGLGTNTEAFF.

This clonotype is termed medium-sized. The chain carries TRBV6-1 and TRBJ2-7; TRBD1 matches 8 bases. V shed 3 bases and J 3 bases; nucleotides not matched to a gene: 4. Germline V gene data show CDR1 as MNHNS and CDR2 as SASEGT. The CDR3 has 14 amino acids. The CDR3 nucleotides read TGTGCCAGCAGTGACCGGGACAGGTACTACGAGCAGTACTTC. This gives the protein CASSDRDRYYEQYF.

Sample share makes this clonotype medium-sized. The CDR3 spells CASSSSGTSNSPLHF. DNA of the CDR3: TGTGCCAGTAGTTCTTCCGGGACATCTAATTCACCCCTCCACTTT. The chain links TRBV19 to TRBJ1-6; possibly TRBD1 for D (6 bases). The CDR3 has 15 amino acids. Germline V gene lookup returns CDR1 LNHDA and CDR2 SQIVND (reference sequence). The V gene lost 5 bases and the J gene lost 6 bases, with 14 bases spanning the gap.

V usage is TRBV19 and J usage is TRBJ1-5; D is unclear. This CDR3 has 13 amino acids. The V gene's germline CDR1 is LNHDA and CDR2 SQIVND (reference sequence). V dropped 6 bases and J dropped 3 bases, with 9 bases sitting between them. The CDR3 DNA is TGTGCCAGTAGCCGGGAGTTCAATCAGCCCCAGCATTTT. It encodes CASSREFNQPQHF.

By share, this clonotype counts as medium-sized. The rearrangement joins TRBV24-1 to TRBJ2-3, with 10 positions matching TRBD2. The trim removed 5 bases at V and 5 bases at J, leaving 12 bases unmatched. The length of the CDR3 is 17 residues. Looked up from germline, CDR1 is KGHDR and CDR2 is SFDVKD. This chain's CDR3 is CATSASGRAERKDTQYF. CDR3 DNA sequence: TGTGCCACCAGTGCCAGCGGGAGGGCCGAAAGAAAAGATACGCAGTATTTT.

This clonotype is medium-sized in the sample. This chain connects TRBV6-5 to TRBJ1-2; possibly TRBD1 for D (5 bases). This CDR3 has 11 residues. Per the germline V gene, CDR1 is MNHEY and CDR2 is SVGAGI. V was shortened by 6 bases and J by 5 bases, with 7 bases between the two germline ends. CDR3 region: CASSPGYGYTF. The CDR3 nucleotides read TGTGCCAGCAGCCCAGGGTATGGCTACACCTTC.

By proportion, this clonotype is medium-sized (0.01 to 0.1%). This chain uses TRBV19 with TRBJ1-2; the D gene is possibly TRBD1 (5 bases). Germline CDR1 and CDR2: LNHDA and SQIVND (reference sequence). V was cut by 7 bases and J by 6 bases, with 21 bases left in between. CDR3 size: 15 residues. This CDR3 is CASIMAQQQGDGYTF. In DNA form, the CDR3 reads TGTGCCAGTATCATGGCCCAACAACAAGGGGATGGCTACACCTTC. The whole variable domain, remainder taken from reference TRBV19 and TRBJ1-2, is DGGITQSPKYLFRKEGQNVTLSCEQNLNHDAMYWYRQDPGQGLRLIYYSQIVNDFQKGDIAEGYSVSREKKESFPLTVTSAQKNPTAFYLCASIMAQQQGDGYTFGSGTRLTVV.